The rows below give T cell receptor beta chains drawn from one sample of a study of blood T cells in healthy people across ages. TCRdb re-derived calls from the 5' RACE reads in MiXCR, one entry per CDR3 protein. The sample has some 780,000 distinct CDR3 sequences; more than 55% are singletons. The sequencing sample was made of blood. Source of these receptors: a man between 35 and 55 years old in good health. Both conserved end residues are part of each CDR3. The D gene is left open where the match is weak. Clone size is not always given. Where it is, it says once, few, many or a class for expanded clones.

>NA|TRBV27|NA|TRBJ2-7
CASGSGFYEQYF
TGTGCCAGCGGTTCGGGTTTTTACGAGCAGTACTTC
>NA|TRBV12-3/TRBV12-4|NA|TRBJ1-5
CASSFSTSSNQPQHF
TGTGCCAGCAGTTTTAGCACCTCTAGCAATCAGCCCCAGCATTTT
>once|TRBV6-5|TRBD2|TRBJ2-1
CASSIGLERYNEQFF
TGTGCCAGCAGTATAGGACTAGAGAGATACAATGAGCAGTTCTTC
>many|TRBV6-4|NA|TRBJ2-6
CASSREEWTVSSGANVLTF
TGTGCCAGCAGTCGAGAAGAGTGGACAGTTAGTTCTGGGGCCAACGTCCTGACTTTC
>NA|TRBV20-1|TRBD2|TRBJ2-7
CSARDTASGREQYF
TGCAGTGCTAGAGATACGGCTAGCGGGAGAGAGCAGTACTTC
>NA|TRBV5-1|TRBD1|TRBJ1-1
CASSPGGQAVLNTEAFF
TGCGCCAGCAGCCCGGGGGGACAGGCCGTACTAAACACTGAAGCTTTCTTT
>NA|TRBV6-6|TRBD2|TRBJ2-2
CASGLAGPSGPGELFF
TGTGCCAGCGGACTAGCGGGTCCAAGTGGTCCCGGGGAGCTGTTTTTT
>NA|TRBV29-1|NA|TRBJ1-2
CSVEGTGVVSGYTF
TGCAGCGTTGAGGGAACCGGAGTGGTATCGGGCTACACCTTC
>NA|TRBV20-1|NA|TRBJ2-3
CSAGVATSTDTQYF
TGCAGTGCTGGAGTGGCGACCAGCACAGATACGCAGTATTTT
>NA|TRBV28|NA|TRBJ2-5
CASSRDGVGLETQYF
TGTGCCAGCAGTAGAGACGGTGTGGGCTTGGAGACCCAGTACTTC
>NA|TRBV7-9|NA|TRBJ2-5
CASSLALGVVEETQYF
TGTGCCAGCAGCTTAGCGCTAGGGGTGGTAGAAGAGACCCAGTACTTC
>NA|TRBV20-1|TRBD1|TRBJ2-7
CSARNTGTGYEQYF
TGCAGTGCTAGAAATACCGGGACAGGATACGAGCAGTACTTC
>NA|TRBV27|NA|TRBJ2-5
CASNGPGWGETQYF
TGTGCCAGCAACGGTCCAGGGTGGGGGGAGACCCAGTACTTC
>NA|TRBV9|NA|TRBJ2-3
CASSARASSTDTQYF
TGTGCCAGCAGCGCCCGGGCTAGCAGCACAGATACGCAGTATTTT
>NA|TRBV5-1|NA|TRBJ2-6
CASSLNSGGSGANVPTF
TGCGCCAGCAGCTTGAATTCTGGGGGCTCTGGGGCCAACGTCCCGACTTTC
>NA|TRBV6-2/TRBV6-3|TRBD2|TRBJ2-3
CASVQAGLFTDTQYF
TGTGCCAGCGTACAAGCGGGACTCTTCACAGATACGCAGTATTTT
>many|TRBV20-1|TRBD2|TRBJ2-7
CSAQHGLVYEQYF
TGCAGTGCGCAGCATGGACTAGTGTACGAGCAGTACTTC
>NA|TRBV11-3|TRBD1|TRBJ2-5
CASSLQSGTGVETQYF
TGTGCCAGCAGCTTACAGTCGGGGACAGGGGTGGAGACCCAGTACTTC
>NA|TRBV5-1|TRBD2|TRBJ2-5
CASSSLAGVGVETQYF
TGCGCCAGCAGCTCACTAGCGGGAGTAGGCGTTGAGACCCAGTACTTC
>few|TRBV20-1|TRBD2|TRBJ2-3
CSANSGAGGTDTQYF
TGCAGTGCTAACTCAGGAGCGGGGGGTACAGATACGCAGTATTTT
>few|TRBV12-3/TRBV12-4|NA|TRBJ2-7
CASSLGRGIDEQYF
TGTGCCAGCAGTTTAGGCAGGGGCATCGACGAGCAGTACTTC
>once|TRBV20-1|NA|TRBJ2-2
CSARNANTGELFF
TGCAGTGCTAGGAACGCGAACACCGGGGAGCTGTTTTTT
>NA|TRBV20-1|NA|TRBJ1-4
CSAPLTGTGNEKLFF
TGCAGTGCTCCACTGACCGGGACGGGGAATGAAAAACTGTTTTTT
>NA|TRBV12-3/TRBV12-4|TRBD1|TRBJ1-2
CASSAGTVNGYTF
TGTGCCAGCAGCGCCGGGACAGTGAATGGCTACACCTTC
>NA|TRBV11-2|NA|TRBJ1-6
CASSLDSQLRFNSPLHF
TGTGCCAGCAGCTTAGATTCACAGCTGAGGTTTAATTCACCCCTCCACTTT
>many|TRBV21-1|NA|TRBJ2-1
CASSKEGRNAYNEQFF
TGTGCCAGCAGCAAAGAGGGCAGGAATGCCTACAATGAGCAGTTCTTC
>NA|TRBV20-1|TRBD1|TRBJ1-4
CSAPKTGVNEKLFF
TGCAGTGCTCCTAAGACAGGGGTTAATGAAAAACTGTTTTTT
>NA|TRBV10-3|NA|TRBJ2-1
CAISETVARNEQFF
TGTGCCATCAGTGAGACGGTAGCCCGCAATGAGCAGTTCTTC
>NA|TRBV3-1|NA|TRBJ2-1
CASSQAASSYNEQFF
TGTGCCAGCAGCCAAGCTGCTAGCTCCTACAATGAGCAGTTCTTC
>NA|TRBV9|TRBD2|TRBJ2-7
CASSVALGLAGGGRDEQYF
TGTGCCAGCAGCGTCGCACTCGGCCTAGCGGGAGGGGGTAGGGACGAGCAGTACTTC
>NA|TRBV20-1|NA|TRBJ2-5
CSASRGGVGQETQYF
TGCAGTGCTAGCAGGGGAGGAGTAGGGCAAGAGACCCAGTACTTC
>once|TRBV3-1|TRBD2|TRBJ2-5
CASSQVIAGGRETQYF
TGTGCCAGCAGCCAAGTGATAGCGGGAGGTCGGGAGACCCAGTACTTC